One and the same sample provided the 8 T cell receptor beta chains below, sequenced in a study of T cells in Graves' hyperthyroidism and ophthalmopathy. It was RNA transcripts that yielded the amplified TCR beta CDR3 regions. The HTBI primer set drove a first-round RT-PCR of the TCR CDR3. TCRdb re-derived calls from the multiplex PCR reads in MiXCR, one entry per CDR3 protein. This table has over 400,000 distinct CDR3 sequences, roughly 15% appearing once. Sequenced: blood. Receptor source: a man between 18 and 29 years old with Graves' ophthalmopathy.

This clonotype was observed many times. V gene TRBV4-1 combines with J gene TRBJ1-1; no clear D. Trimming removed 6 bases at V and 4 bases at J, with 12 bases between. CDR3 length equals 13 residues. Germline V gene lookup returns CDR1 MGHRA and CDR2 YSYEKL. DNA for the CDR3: TGCGCCAGCAGGTTTGAAGGAGGCACTGAAGCTTTCTTT. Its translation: CASRFEGGTEAFF.

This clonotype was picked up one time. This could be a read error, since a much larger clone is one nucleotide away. CDR3 region: CASSLSQAATQYF. The CDR3 nucleotides are TGTGCCAGCAGCTTGAGTCAGGCGGCGACCCAGTACTTC. The chain combines TRBV5-1 with TRBJ2-5; no clear D. The CDR3 is 13 residues long. The germline V gene encodes CDR1 SGHRS and CDR2 YFSETQ.

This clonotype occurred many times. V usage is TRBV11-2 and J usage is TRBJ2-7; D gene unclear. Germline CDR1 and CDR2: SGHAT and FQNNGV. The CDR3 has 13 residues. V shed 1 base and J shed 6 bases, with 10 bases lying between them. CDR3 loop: CASSLGDTLEQYF. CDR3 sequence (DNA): TGTGCCAGCAGCTTAGGTGACACCCTCGAGCAGTACTTC.

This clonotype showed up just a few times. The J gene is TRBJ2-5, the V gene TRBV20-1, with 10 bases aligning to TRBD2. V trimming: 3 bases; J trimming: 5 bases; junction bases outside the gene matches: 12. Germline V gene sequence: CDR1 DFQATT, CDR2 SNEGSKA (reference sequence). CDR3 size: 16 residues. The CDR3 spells CSASTLAGAPSETQYF. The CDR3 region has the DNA TGCAGTGCTAGCACCCTAGCGGGGGCCCCTTCGGAGACCCAGTACTTC.

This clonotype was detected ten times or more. The chain's CDR3 is CASRESSGGRRAFF. CDR3 sequence (DNA): TGTGCCAGCAGGGAATCTTCTGGGGGCCGTCGCGCTTTCTTT. The chain couples TRBV28 to TRBJ1-1, with D possibly TRBD1 on 6 matching bases. The CDR3 totals 14 residues. Per the germline V gene, CDR1 is MDHEN and CDR2 is SYDVKM. V was pared by 6 bases and J by 11 bases, with 22 bases between. Using reference TRBV28 and TRBJ1-1 for the parts outside the CDR3, the full variable domain is DVKVTQSSRYLVKRTGEKVFLECVQDMDHENMFWYRQDPGLGLRLIYFSYDVKMKEKGDIPEGYSVSREKKERFSLILESASTNQTSMYLCASRESSGGRRAFFGQGTRLTVV.

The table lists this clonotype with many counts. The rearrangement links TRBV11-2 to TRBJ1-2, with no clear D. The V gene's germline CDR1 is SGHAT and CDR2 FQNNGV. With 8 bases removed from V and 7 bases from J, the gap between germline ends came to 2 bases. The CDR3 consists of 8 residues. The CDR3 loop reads CASGGYTF. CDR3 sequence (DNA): TGTGCCAGCGGTGGCTACACCTTC.

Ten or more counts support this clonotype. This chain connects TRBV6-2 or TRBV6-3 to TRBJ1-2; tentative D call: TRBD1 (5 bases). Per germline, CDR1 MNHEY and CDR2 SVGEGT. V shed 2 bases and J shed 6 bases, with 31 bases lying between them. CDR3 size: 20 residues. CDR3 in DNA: TGTGCCAGCAGTTACACCATCCCGGGACCAGGGTTGTCAATGGTCGATGGCTACACCTTC. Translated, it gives CASSYTIPGPGLSMVDGYTF.

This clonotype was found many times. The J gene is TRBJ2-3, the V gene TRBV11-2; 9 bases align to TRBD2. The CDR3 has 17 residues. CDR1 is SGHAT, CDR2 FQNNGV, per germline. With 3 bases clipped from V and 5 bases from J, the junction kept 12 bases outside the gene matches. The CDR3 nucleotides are TGTGCCAGCAGCTTCGGCAGTTTAGCGGGAGCGGAAGATACGCAGTATTTT. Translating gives CASSFGSLAGAEDTQYF.